The 8 T cell receptor beta chains listed next were all sequenced from one sample in a study of regulatory dendritic cells for organ transplantation. Their antigens remain unidentified. Allogeneic regulatory or mature dendritic cells were co-cultured for roughly five days with CFSE-labeled sorted T cells at 1:10. Sequencing was performed with immunoSEQ multiplex PCR; in TCRdb, only in-frame clones are kept and a portion is missing. The table has 20,000 to 25,000 clones, around 86% seen once; the top ten hold 0.26%. The material sequenced was naive CD4+ T cells from blood cultured with dendritic cells. Subset reported: CD45RA+ naive T cells. These receptors came from a human donor in good health.

V and J are TRBV7-9 and TRBJ1-2; maybe TRBD1 (6 bases). V lost 1 base, J lost 7 bases, and 13 bases lay in between. There are 14 residues in the CDR3. CDR1 is SEHNR, CDR2 FQNEAQ, per germline (reference sequence). Here the CDR3 DNA reads TGTGCCAGCAGCTTAGGAGACAGGATCTCTGGCTACACCTTC. Translation gives CASSLGDRISGYTF.

The chain uses TRBV11-1 and TRBJ1-1; D might be TRBD1 (5 bases). CDR1 is SGHAT and CDR2 is FQDESV in the germline V gene (reference sequence). The CDR3 spans 15 residues. Deletions cut 1 base from V and 6 bases from J, with 15 bases between. CDR3 in amino acids: CASSLEGWRGPEAFF. The CDR3 coding sequence is TGTGCCAGCAGCTTAGAAGGATGGAGGGGTCCTGAAGCTTTCTTT. Filled out from reference TRBV11-1 and TRBJ1-1, the complete variable domain reads EAEVAQSPRYKITEKSQAVAFWCDPISGHATLYWYRQILGQGPELLVQFQDESVVDDSQLPKDRFSAERLKGVDSTLKIQPAELGDSAMYLCASSLEGWRGPEAFFGQGTRLTVV.

This clone was recorded a few times. The chain combines TRBV6-1 with TRBJ2-7; D is perhaps TRBD1 or TRBD2 (6 bases each). This CDR3 is built from 13 residues. V was pared by 8 bases and J by 0 bases, with 11 bases between. The germline gives CDR1 MNHNS, CDR2 SASEGT. The CDR3 DNA follows: TGTGCCAGCTCCTCGGGGGCCTCCTACGAGCAGTACTTC. Translation: CASSSGASYEQYF.

The V gene is TRBV10-3, the J gene TRBJ1-1; D might be TRBD1 (5 bases). Trimming shortened V by 3 bases and J by 3 bases, and 5 bases separated the two germline ends. Germline CDR1 is ENHRY and CDR2 is SYGVKD. The CDR3 length is 12 residues. The CDR3 DNA reads TGTGCCATCAGTGAAGGGGACACTGAAGCTTTCTTT. This encodes CAISEGDTEAFF.

This clone was observed a handful of times. The CDR3: CASSYSKEDSPLHF. In DNA form, the CDR3 reads TGTGCCAGCAGTTACTCGAAGGAAGATTCACCCCTCCACTTT. The gene calls are TRBV6-6 and TRBJ1-6; D remains ambiguous. CDR1 and CDR2 from the germline V gene are MNHNY and SVGAGI (reference sequence). The V end was cut by 0 bases, the J end by 8 bases, with 8 bases between. The CDR3 extends over 14 amino acids.

The genes are TRBV27 and TRBJ1-6; D perhaps matches TRBD1 (5 bases). Per germline, CDR1 MNHEY and CDR2 SMNVEV (reference sequence). The V end lost 2 bases, the J end lost 8 bases, and 19 bases lay between the germline ends. The CDR3 contains 17 residues. This chain's CDR3 is CASSLLPSRGGYSPLHF. CDR3 DNA: TGTGCCAGCAGTTTACTACCCTCACGGGGCGGTTATTCACCCCTCCACTTT.

V gene TRBV28 combines with J gene TRBJ2-2; no firm D call. The ends were cut back, 3 bases at V and 6 bases at J, with 2 bases in the middle. From germline, CDR1 is MDHEN and CDR2 SYDVKM. The CDR3 contains 11 residues. This CDR3 is CASSFAGELFF. CDR3 nucleotide sequence: TGTGCCAGCAGTTTCGCCGGGGAGCTGTTTTTT.

V is TRBV5-4 and J is TRBJ2-7; maybe TRBD2 (5 bases). The CDR3 sequence is 15 residues long. Germline V gene sequence: CDR1 SGHNT, CDR2 YYREEE (reference sequence). Trimming took 2 bases from V and 5 from J, leaving 17 bases between them. The CDR3 DNA is TGTGCCAGCAGCTTAAATACAGCCGGAGGTCACGAGCAGTACTTC. Amino acid sequence: CASSLNTAGGHEQYF.